Listed here is a single T cell receptor (beta chain). The antigen remains unidentified. Samples underwent the assay at deep level. Once extracted for a subset, genomic DNA was divided evenly among several immunoSEQ plates. TCRdb's table, derived via immunoSEQ multiplex PCR, lists solely in-frame clones and lacks some. The data hold 400,000 to 550,000 clones, with about 80% observed a single time. The sample comes from a study of shared clonotypes between healthy human individuals. About the study: Those who served as donors were a couple of women and three men between the ages of 18 and 49.

Germline V gives CDR1 SGHTS, CDR2 YDEGEE. J lost 10 bases, V lost 1 base, and 7 bases had no gene match. The CDR3 covers 13 residues. General study findings and limits: Limitation of the genetic and exposure-history diversity represented came from the few donors.

This clonotype was sampled from a woman aged 35 to 49 in good health. Some clones in this sample may be carry-over from other donors' samples. The chain employs TRBV5-8 and TRBJ1-2; TRBD1 agrees at 7 bases. Sequenced material: PBMCs. DNA for the CDR3: TGTGCCAGCAGCTTGACAGGGGCAGGGATCTACACCTTC. Its translation: CASSLTGAGIYTF. Full variable domain (remainder filled in from reference TRBV5-8 and TRBJ1-2): EAGVTQSPTHLIKTRGQQATLRCSPISGHTSVYWYQQALGLGLQFLLWYDEGEERNRGNFPPRFSGRQFPNYSSELNVNALELEDSALYLCASSLTGAGIYTFGSGTRLTVV.